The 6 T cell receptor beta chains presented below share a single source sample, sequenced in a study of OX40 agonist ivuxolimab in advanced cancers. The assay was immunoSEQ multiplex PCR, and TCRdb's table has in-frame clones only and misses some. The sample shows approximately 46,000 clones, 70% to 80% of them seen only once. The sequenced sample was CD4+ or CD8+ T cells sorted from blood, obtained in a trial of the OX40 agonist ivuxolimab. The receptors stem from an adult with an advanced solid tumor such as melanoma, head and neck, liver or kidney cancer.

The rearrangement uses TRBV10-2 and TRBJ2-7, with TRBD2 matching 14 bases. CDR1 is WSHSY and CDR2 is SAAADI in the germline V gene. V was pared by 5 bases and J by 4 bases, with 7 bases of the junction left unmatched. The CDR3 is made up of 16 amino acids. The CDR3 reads CASSSGTSGSGYEQYF. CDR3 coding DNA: TGCGCCAGCAGTTCCGGGACTAGCGGGAGTGGTTACGAGCAGTACTTC.

This chain's CDR3 is CASRAASGEKLFF. CDR3 bases: TGTGCCAGCAGGGCCGCGTCTGGGGAAAAACTGTTTTTT. The chain combines TRBV7-9 with TRBJ1-4, with unresolved D. From germline, CDR1 is SEHNR and CDR2 FQNEAQ (reference sequence). This CDR3 has 13 amino acids. V lost 6 bases and J 8 bases, leaving 13 bases between the germline ends.

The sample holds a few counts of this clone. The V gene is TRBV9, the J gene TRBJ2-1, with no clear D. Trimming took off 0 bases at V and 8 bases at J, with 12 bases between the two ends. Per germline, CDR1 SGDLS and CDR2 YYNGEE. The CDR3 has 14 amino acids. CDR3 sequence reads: CASSVAPQGDEQFF. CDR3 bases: TGTGCCAGCAGCGTAGCCCCCCAAGGCGATGAGCAGTTCTTC.

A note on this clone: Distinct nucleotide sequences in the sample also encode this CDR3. CDR3 nucleotides: TGCGCCAGCAGAGGACAGGGAGCAGATACGCAGTATTTT. Its protein is CASRGQGADTQYF. The gene calls are TRBV10-1 and TRBJ2-3, with TRBD1 matching 8 bases. The CDR3 is 13 residues long. Per germline, CDR1 WNHNN and CDR2 SYGVQD (reference sequence). Unmatched junction bases numbered 3, after V lost 6 bases and J lost 4 bases.

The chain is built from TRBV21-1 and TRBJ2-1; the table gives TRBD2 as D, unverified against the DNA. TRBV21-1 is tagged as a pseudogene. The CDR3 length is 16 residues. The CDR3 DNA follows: TGTGCCAGCAGCAAAGAGCAGGATGGGGGGGACAATGAGCAGTTCTTC. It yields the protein CASSKEQDGGDNEQFF.

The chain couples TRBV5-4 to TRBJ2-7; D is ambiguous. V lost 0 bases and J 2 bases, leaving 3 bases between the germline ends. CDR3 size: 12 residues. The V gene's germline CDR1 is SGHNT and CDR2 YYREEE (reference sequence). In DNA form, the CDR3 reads TGTGCCAGCAGCTTGGACGCCTACGAGCAGTACTTC. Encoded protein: CASSLDAYEQYF.